These 3 T cell receptor beta chains were all obtained from the same sample, sequenced in a study of Ad26.COV2.S vaccination and SARS-CoV-2 variants. Libraries were prepared by immunoSEQ multiplex PCR; TCRdb keeps only in-frame clonotypes and omits some of them. The sample holds under 550,000 clones, around 90% seen once. Noted treatment: roughly 18 received Ad26.COV2.S at low or high dose, single or two shots; 5 received placebo; per-sample allocation not given. Repertoires come from day 63 after the first vaccine or placebo injection. This sample comprised peripheral blood, obtained in a trial of Ad26.COV2.S vaccine versus placebo. These receptors were taken from a person between 18 and 60 years old who received the Ad26.COV2.S COVID-19 vaccine or a placebo.

This sequence joins TRBV25-1 and TRBJ1-1; no reliable D call. The V gene's germline CDR1 is MGHDK and CDR2 SYGVNS. Trimming took off 2 bases at V and 5 bases at J, with 9 bases between the two ends. This CDR3 has 13 amino acids. The CDR3 sequence is CASSEGSETEAFF. CDR3 bases: TGTGCCAGCAGTGAAGGCAGTGAGACTGAAGCTTTCTTT.

J is TRBJ2-3 and V is TRBV7-2; TRBD1 aligns across 8 bases. The CDR3 is 13 amino acids. The V gene's germline CDR1 is SGHTA and CDR2 FQGNSA. V lost 6 bases and J lost 1; bases outside the gene matches: 0. The CDR3 DNA is TGTGCCAGCAGGACAGGGGGCACAGATACGCAGTATTTT. Amino acid sequence: CASRTGGTDTQYF.

The rearrangement joins TRBV5-6 to TRBJ1-2; D not resolved. Germline V CDR1 and CDR2: SGHDT, YYEEEE. The CDR3 sequence is 13 residues long. Trimming removed 4 bases from V and 5 bases from J, with 12 bases in between. CDR3: CASSLLGLYGYTF. The CDR3 DNA reads as TGTGCCAGCAGCCTTCTTGGGTTGTATGGCTACACCTTC.